What follows are 10 T cell receptor beta chains derived from one specimen sequenced in a study of CD8 T cells in Susac syndrome. RNA was extracted with the RNeasy kit, and a quantity of about 0.45 to 1 ug was reverse transcribed using random hexamers. Via MiXCR, TCRdb re-called the immunoSEQ multiplex PCR reads, giving one row per CDR3 protein. In the table there are about 250,000 distinct CDR3 sequences, 93% of which are singletons. The sample consisted of CD4+ T cells from PBMCs. The receptors shown here come from a human donor with multiple sclerosis.

The rearrangement uses TRBV5-1 and TRBJ2-1; D is ambiguous. The V end lost 2 bases, the J end lost 6 bases, and 15 bases lay between the germline ends. There are 15 residues in the CDR3. CDR1 is SGHRS and CDR2 is YFSETQ in the germline V gene. The CDR3 is CASSFGSNVANEQFF. CDR3 nucleotide sequence: TGCGCCAGCAGCTTCGGTAGTAATGTAGCCAATGAGCAGTTCTTC.

The chain has TRBV20-1 and TRBJ2-5, with TRBD1 matching over 10 bases. CDR1 and CDR2 from the germline V gene are DFQATT and SNEGSKA (reference sequence). This CDR3 spans 14 amino acids. After removal of 3 bases from V and 2 bases from J, the junction contained 3 bases not matched to a gene. As DNA, the CDR3 is TGCAGTGCTAGGCGGGACAGGGGACAAGAGACCCAGTACTTC. Protein product: CSARRDRGQETQYF.

V usage is TRBV7-9 and J usage is TRBJ2-1; D call uncertain. This CDR3 is built from 16 residues. With 1 base removed from V and 1 base from J, the gap between germline ends came to 11 bases. The germline CDR1 and CDR2 sequences are SEHNR and FQNEAQ (reference sequence). The CDR3 nucleotides are TGTGCCAGCAGCTTAGTTGCGGCCGGATCCTACAATGAGCAGTTCTTC. Translating gives CASSLVAAGSYNEQFF.

The DNA of the CDR3 is TGTGCCAGCAGTGAATCCCTCCAGGGGAATCAGCCCCAGCATTTT. This encodes CASSESLQGNQPQHF. The chain uses TRBV25-1 and TRBJ1-5, with D perhaps TRBD1 (6 bases). The CDR3 consists of 15 residues. CDR1 MGHDK and CDR2 SYGVNS come from the germline V gene. Between the trimmed V and J ends, which lost 1 base and 4 bases, there was a span of 11 bases.

V usage is TRBV4-1 and J usage is TRBJ2-7; 10 nucleotides line up with TRBD1. Germline CDR1 reads MGHRA; CDR2 reads YSYEKL. The CDR3 extends over 15 amino acids. The trim removed 1 base at V and 1 base at J, leaving 1 base unmatched. CDR3 coding DNA: TGCGCCAGCAGCCAAGTGGGACAGGGGTCCTACGAGCAGTACTTC. This encodes CASSQVGQGSYEQYF.

The V call is TRBV9, the J call TRBJ2-3; either TRBD1 or TRBD2 may supply D (5 bases each). The length of the CDR3 is 15 residues. V dropped 1 base and J dropped 0 bases, with 9 bases sitting between them. CDR1 is SGDLS and CDR2 is YYNGEE in the germline V gene. CDR3 in DNA: TGTGCCAGCAGCGTACGGGACGGAAGCACAGATACGCAGTATTTT. The encoded protein is CASSVRDGSTDTQYF.

This chain joins TRBV5-4 and TRBJ2-2, with D uncertain. This CDR3 region has 16 residues. The V and J ends lost 0 bases and 2 bases respectively, with 11 bases between them. CDR1 is SGHNT, CDR2 YYREEE, per germline (reference sequence). CDR3 sequence (DNA): TGTGCCAGCAGCTTGGATGTTGGTCGAAACACCGGGGAGCTGTTTTTT. This translates into CASSLDVGRNTGELFF.

The rearrangement uses TRBV6-2 or TRBV6-3 and TRBJ1-5; weak D call: TRBD1 (6 bases). Trimming stripped 7 bases from V and 3 bases from J, with 10 bases between. The CDR3 is 13 residues long. The germline CDR1 and CDR2 sequences are MNHEY and SVGEGT. The CDR3: CASNDRNNQPQHF. DNA of the CDR3: TGTGCCAGCAACGACAGGAACAATCAGCCCCAGCATTTT.

The V and J genes are TRBV7-9 and TRBJ1-2, with D hard to call. The CDR3 sequence is 12 residues long. Germline loops: CDR1 SEHNR, CDR2 FQNEAQ (reference sequence). With 5 bases removed from V and 4 bases from J, the gap between germline ends came to 8 bases. The CDR3 sequence is CASSQSTYGYTF. CDR3 nucleotides: TGTGCCAGCAGCCAGTCCACCTATGGCTACACCTTC.

This chain joins TRBV12-3 or TRBV12-4 and TRBJ1-3, with D perhaps matching TRBD1 (5 bases). The germline V and J ends were trimmed by 6 bases and 2 bases, with 23 bases remaining between them. This CDR3 region has 18 residues. The CDR3 sequence: CASSPRFRGLKPGNTIYF. The CDR3 DNA reads as TGTGCCAGCAGCCCCCGATTCCGGGGCCTAAAACCTGGAAACACCATATATTTT.